This T cell receptor (beta chain) was profiled in a study of T cells after yellow fever vaccination. About the study: Libraries from low-cell-number fractions were prepared with the SMART-Seq v4 Ultra Low Input RNA kit. The study's findings and limits: Though weaker, the secondary response peaked faster, on day 5 versus 15. The booster response re-showed most primary clones: approximately 97% CD4, 88% CD8.

TCRdb recomputed calls from the 5' RACE reads with MiXCR, one row per CDR3 protein. In the table there are a few hundred thousand distinct CDR3 sequences, roughly a sixth of which are singletons. This clonotype was seen more than once but under ten times. Its specificity is unknown. With 5 bases removed from V and 3 bases from J, the gap between germline ends came to 16 bases. The CDR3 runs to 16 residues. CDR1 and CDR2 from the germline V gene are MDHEN and SYDVKM. Sequenced material: PBMCs, taken 5 to 6 days after the first yellow fever vaccination. The genes are TRBV28 and TRBJ1-4; a weak D match, TRBD1 (6 bases). The TCR sequence derives from a young man who received the YFV17D yellow fever vaccine. The CDR3 region has the DNA TGTGCCAGCAGTCCCCGGGGGCCTGGCTCTAATGAAAAACTGTTTTTT. It codes for CASSPRGPGSNEKLFF.